The clone carrying this TCR beta chain has at least ten counts. This entry is derived from a study of human T cells and chemical hapten exposure. For the study at large: Chiefly women, the patients showed alopecia areata, totalis or universalis.

Time point given: pre-sensitization, week 0. Treatment defined: therapeutic diphenylcyclopropenone sensitization with weekly scalp DPC. The V gene end was trimmed by 1 base and the J gene end by 0 bases; junction bases not matched to a gene: 14. CDR1 DFQATT and CDR2 SNEGSKA come from the germline V gene (reference sequence). This CDR3 has 18 residues. TCRdb processed the RACE reads anew with MiXCR; each CDR3 protein has one entry. The table has more than 75,000 distinct CDR3 sequences, 9.6% seen once; the top ten hold about 3.5%. This receptor was obtained from a woman aged 40 to 50 with alopecia areata. Some clones in this sample may be carry-over from other donors' samples. The sample here was whole blood, taken in connection with sensitization to the hapten diphenylcyclopropenone (DPC). The gene calls are TRBV20-1 and TRBJ2-7; 8 bases map to TRBD2. The CDR3 sequence is CSARVVGGGRTYSYEQYF. The DNA of the CDR3 is TGCAGTGCTAGAGTTGTGGGCGGGGGGCGAACATACTCCTACGAGCAGTACTTC.